This T cell receptor beta chain was obtained from a study of cytomegalovirus exposure and HLA in healthy donors. Study context: Approximately 200 million T cells yielded 100 million or so unique TCR beta sequences in earlier analysis.

13 Jbeta primers and 60 Vbeta primers were used for the PCR. In the original analysis: Roughly 10 million shared chains were among some 75 million unique TCR beta chains counted in a later analysis. Sequenced by immunoSEQ multiplex PCR; TCRdb stores in-frame clones only, minus some. The D gene and trimming were derived from the DNA, and the V and J assignments and clone size from that table. The listing contains fewer than 200,000 clones. Germline CDR1 is LNHDA and CDR2 is SQIVND (reference sequence). The germline V and J ends were trimmed by 6 bases and 6 bases, with 8 bases remaining between them. The CDR3 covers 11 residues.

The chain recombines TRBV19 with TRBJ1-1; D is uncertain. This receptor was identified in a woman in her sixties in good health and CMV-seronegative. Sequenced input: PBMCs. The CDR3 DNA is TGTGCCAGTAGGGGAGGAGCTGAAGCTTTCTTT. Its translation is CASRGGAEAFF.